Presented here are 29 T cell receptor beta chains from one specimen sequenced in a study of T cell responses to AZD1222 COVID-19 vaccine. Repertoires were generated with immunoSEQ multiplex PCR, while TCRdb's copy carries only in-frame clones and drops some. Of 130,000 to 150,000 clones listed, 92% are singletons. The material was peripheral blood, obtained on day 0 of AZD1222 vaccination. These receptors were obtained from an adult in good health.

The chain has TRBV7-2 and TRBJ1-5, with unresolved D. The CDR3 is 14 residues long. Trimming left V 5 bases short and J 3 bases short, with 11 bases between. Germline CDR1 SGHTA, CDR2 FQGNSA. CDR3 sequence reads: CASSADGVNQPQHF. CDR3 in DNA: TGTGCCAGCAGCGCCGACGGTGTCAATCAGCCCCAGCATTTT.

The genes are TRBV2 and TRBJ2-3, with 9 bases identical to TRBD2. CDR1 and CDR2 (germline): SNHLY, FYNNEI. CDR3 length: 16 amino acids. J lost 1 base, V lost 11 bases, and 13 bases had no gene match. This CDR3 reads CAGGWGPSGGTDTQYF. DNA of the CDR3: TGTGCCGGAGGCTGGGGGCCTAGCGGGGGCACAGATACGCAGTATTTT.

The gene calls are TRBV5-6 and TRBJ2-5, with D maybe TRBD2 (6 bases). The CDR3 runs 12 residues. V dropped 8 bases and J dropped 2 bases, with 10 bases sitting between them. Germline assignment: CDR1 SGHDT and CDR2 YYEEEE. CDR3 nucleotides: TGTGCCAGTCGACGGGGGCAAGAGACCCAGTACTTC. Protein product: CASRRGQETQYF.

This sequence joins TRBV19 and TRBJ1-1; D possibly corresponds to TRBD1 (5 bases). There are 15 residues in the CDR3. Between the trimmed V and J ends, which lost 4 bases and 0 bases, there was a span of 12 bases. Germline V gene lookup returns CDR1 LNHDA and CDR2 SQIVND (reference sequence). The CDR3 is CASSTLTEMNTEAFF. The CDR3 DNA reads as TGTGCCAGTAGTACCCTGACAGAGATGAACACTGAAGCTTTCTTT.

A few counts support this clone. The chain has TRBV4-3 and TRBJ1-5; D is unresolved. Germline V lookup: CDR1 LGHNA, CDR2 YSLEER. This CDR3 comprises 17 residues. Trimming pared 1 base from V and 1 base from J, leaving 14 bases between. The CDR3: CASSQVGTRRSNQPQHF. The CDR3 nucleotides are TGCGCCAGCAGCCAAGTGGGCACGCGGCGGAGCAATCAGCCCCAGCATTTT.

This rearrangement joins TRBV19 to TRBJ1-3, with D maybe TRBD1 (5 bases). The germline V and J ends were trimmed by 10 bases and 0 bases, with 13 bases remaining between them. CDR1 and CDR2 from the germline V gene are LNHDA and SQIVND (reference sequence). The CDR3 extends over 14 amino acids. DNA for the CDR3: TGTGCCACCCGCGGGACCGGCTCTGGAAACACCATATATTTT. Its protein is CATRGTGSGNTIYF.

This chain uses TRBV27 with TRBJ1-5; D is undetermined. V gave up 3 bases and J gave up 7 bases, with 10 bases separating them. The CDR3 covers 13 residues. CDR1 is MNHEY, CDR2 SMNVEV, per germline (reference sequence). CDR3 nucleotides: TGTGCCAGCAGTTTCGGGTCGGACCAGCCCCAGCATTTT. It specifies CASSFGSDQPQHF.

The V call is TRBV3-1 (or the pseudogene TRBV3-2), the J call TRBJ1-1; no clear D. The CDR3 is made up of 14 amino acids. Germline V gene lookup returns CDR1 LGHDT and CDR2 YNNKEL (reference sequence). V was pared by 4 bases and J by 1 base, with 10 bases between. CDR3 in amino acids: CASSRTWANTEAFF. In DNA form, the CDR3 reads TGTGCCAGCAGCCGGACCTGGGCGAACACTGAAGCTTTCTTT.

The table lists this clone with a few counts. V is TRBV15 and J is TRBJ1-2; D possibly corresponds to TRBD1 (5 bases). Germline V gene sequence: CDR1 LNHNV, CDR2 YYDKDF (reference sequence). V was shortened by 3 bases and J by 8 bases, with 13 bases between the two germline ends. This CDR3 has 13 residues. In DNA form, the CDR3 reads TGTGCCACCAGCAGGGGACCTGGATGGGGCTACACCTTC. This gives the protein CATSRGPGWGYTF. Combining the CDR3 with reference TRBV15 and TRBJ1-2 gives the whole variable domain DAMVIQNPRYQVTQFGKPVTLSCSQTLNHNVMYWYQQKSSQAPKLLFHYYDKDFNNEADTPDNFQSRRPNTSFCFLDIRSPGLGDTAMYLCATSRGPGWGYTFGSGTRLTVV.

The chain links TRBV5-5 to TRBJ2-7, with TRBD1 matching 7 bases. With 6 bases clipped from V and 3 bases from J, the junction kept 9 bases outside the gene matches. The CDR3 totals 14 residues. Germline V gene lookup returns CDR1 SGHKS and CDR2 YYEKEE (reference sequence). CDR3: CASTKTGVVYEQYF. The CDR3 nucleotides are TGTGCCAGCACCAAAACAGGGGTTGTCTACGAGCAGTACTTC.

This chain uses TRBV4-3 with TRBJ2-7; 8 nucleotides match TRBD1. The CDR3 is 17 amino acids. From germline, CDR1 is LGHNA and CDR2 YSLEER. V lost 0 bases and J lost 2; bases outside the gene matches: 9. CDR3 coding DNA: TGCGCCAGCAGCCAAGAATGGGGACAGGATTCTACCTACGAGCAGTACTTC. This codes for CASSQEWGQDSTYEQYF.

In DNA form, the CDR3 reads TGCGCCAGCAAACCCGGAATCGGGGGAATCGAGCAGTACTTC. Protein product: CASKPGIGGIEQYF. The chain has TRBV5-1 and TRBJ2-7; D might be TRBD2 (6 bases). Germline V lookup: CDR1 SGHRS, CDR2 YFSETQ. Trimming left V 6 bases short and J 6 bases short, with 19 bases between. This CDR3 contains 14 residues.

The chain joins TRBV19 to TRBJ2-7; D call uncertain. Germline-derived CDR1 and CDR2 are LNHDA and SQIVND (reference sequence). Trimming left V 4 bases short and J 0 bases short, with 25 bases between. The CDR3 is made up of 19 amino acids. The CDR3 DNA reads TGTGCCAGTAGTACAATAACGCCTGTGGAAAGATCACTCTCCTACGAGCAGTACTTC. It translates to CASSTITPVERSLSYEQYF.

The chain recombines TRBV5-1 with TRBJ2-7; D perhaps matches TRBD1 (8 bases). Trimming cost V 0 bases and J 3 bases, with 13 bases left between them. The CDR3 is made up of 15 amino acids. CDR1 and CDR2 (germline): SGHRS, YFSETQ. DNA of the CDR3: TGCGCCAGCAGCTTGGTACAGGGGGGGATCTACGAGCAGTACTTC. It codes for CASSLVQGGIYEQYF.

The V call is TRBV6-5, the J call TRBJ2-3; D might be TRBD2 (7 bases). V lost 4 bases and J 0 bases, leaving 11 bases between the germline ends. The V gene's germline CDR1 is MNHEY and CDR2 SVGAGI. The CDR3 covers 15 residues. The CDR3 DNA follows: TGTGCCAGCAGTTCGGCGGGGGCTAGCACAGATACGCAGTATTTT. Protein: CASSSAGASTDTQYF.

The chain links TRBV5-8 to TRBJ2-2; no reliable D call. The CDR3 contains 16 residues. CDR1 SGHTS and CDR2 YDEGEE come from the germline V gene. Trimming took off 4 bases at V and 1 base at J, with 14 bases between the two ends. CDR3 in amino acids: CASSIPWVRNTGELFF. The CDR3 DNA sequence: TGTGCCAGCAGCATACCCTGGGTTCGGAACACCGGGGAGCTGTTTTTT.

The chain has TRBV6-1 and TRBJ1-6; TRBD1 is a possible D gene (6 bases). V was pared by 1 base and J by 7 bases, with 11 bases between. Per the germline V gene, CDR1 is MNHNS and CDR2 is SASEGT. There are 15 residues in the CDR3. The CDR3 DNA follows: TGTGCCAGCAGTGAAGTTCGAGGGGGGAATTCACCCCTCCACTTT. This codes for CASSEVRGGNSPLHF.

V and J are TRBV10-3 and TRBJ2-5; D gene unclear. The CDR3 is made up of 13 amino acids. Per germline, CDR1 ENHRY and CDR2 SYGVKD. V lost 8 bases and J lost 2, with 12 bases in between. CDR3 residues: CAIREGRQETQYF. In DNA, the CDR3 is TGTGCCATCCGCGAAGGAAGACAAGAGACCCAGTACTTC.

The genes are TRBV6-5 and TRBJ1-2; no firm D call. V dropped 0 bases and J dropped 0 bases, with 8 bases sitting between them. The CDR3 is 15 amino acids. The germline CDR1 and CDR2 sequences are MNHEY and SVGAGI. CDR3 nucleotides: TGTGCCAGCAGTTACTCGGCCGCAGCTAACTATGGCTACACCTTC. It codes for CASSYSAAANYGYTF.

The count of this clone is one. The chain uses TRBV7-9 and TRBJ1-5; D is uncertain. The CDR3 consists of 16 residues. The germline V gene has CDR1 SEHNR and CDR2 FQNEAQ (reference sequence). V gave up 1 base and J gave up 0 bases, with 10 bases separating them. This CDR3 is CASSLVGSYSNQPQHF. CDR3 coding DNA: TGTGCCAGCAGCTTAGTCGGCAGCTATAGCAATCAGCCCCAGCATTTT.

The chain is built from TRBV3-1 (or the pseudogene TRBV3-2) and TRBJ1-2; D gene uncertain. The CDR3 covers 14 residues. Germline assignment: CDR1 LGHDT and CDR2 YNNKEL (reference sequence). The ends were cut back, 0 bases at V and 7 bases at J, with 12 bases in the middle. The CDR3 DNA sequence: TGTGCCAGCAGCCAAGAGTTTATTGTGACTGGCTACACCTTC. Translating it yields CASSQEFIVTGYTF.

The rearrangement uses TRBV3-1 (or the pseudogene TRBV3-2) and TRBJ1-4, with D perhaps matching TRBD1 (5 bases). The germline V gene has CDR1 LGHDT and CDR2 YNNKEL (reference sequence). The CDR3 runs to 15 residues. Trimming pared 1 base from V and 4 bases from J, leaving 10 bases between. CDR3 region: CASSQGGFSNEKLFF. CDR3 bases: TGTGCCAGCAGCCAAGGGGGCTTTAGTAATGAAAAACTGTTTTTT.

This chain connects TRBV5-1 to TRBJ1-1, with 8 bases fitting TRBD1. CDR3 length equals 15 residues. Trimming at V came to 3 bases and at J to 1 base, leaving 5 bases not matched to a gene. Germline V gene data show CDR1 as SGHRS and CDR2 as YFSETQ. The chain's CDR3 is CASSSAGTGNTEAFF. The CDR3 nucleotides are TGCGCCAGCAGCTCAGCCGGGACAGGGAACACTGAAGCTTTCTTT.

This chain joins TRBV5-1 and TRBJ1-2; D perhaps matches TRBD1 (6 bases). V gave up 5 bases and J gave up 5 bases, with 13 bases separating them. The CDR3 consists of 13 residues. From germline, CDR1 is SGHRS and CDR2 YFSETQ. The CDR3 loop is CASRDPQGYGYTF. The CDR3 DNA reads TGCGCCAGCAGGGACCCACAGGGATATGGCTACACCTTC. The entire variable domain, with the rest obtained from reference TRBV5-1 and TRBJ1-2, is as follows: KAGVTQTPRYLIKTRGQQVTLSCSPISGHRSVSWYQQTPGQGLQFLFEYFSETQRNKGNFPGRFSGRQFSNSRSEMNVSTLELGDSALYLCASRDPQGYGYTFGSGTRLTVV.

The rearrangement uses TRBV5-1 and TRBJ1-1; weak D call: TRBD1 (6 bases). Germline CDR1 and CDR2: SGHRS and YFSETQ. The CDR3 runs 14 residues. Trimming took off 0 bases at V and 6 bases at J, with 12 bases between the two ends. CDR3 sequence (DNA): TGCGCCAGCAGCTTGGAGTGGGGGGGCGCTGAAGCTTTCTTT. This gives the protein CASSLEWGGAEAFF.

The table lists this clone with a few counts. The rearrangement links TRBV7-9 to TRBJ2-2; 10 nucleotides match TRBD1. CDR1 and CDR2 from the germline V gene are SEHNR and FQNEAQ (reference sequence). CDR3 length equals 16 residues. J gave up 4 bases and V 4 bases, and 6 bases lay outside the gene matches. The CDR3 sequence is CASSSRDRGVTGELFF. CDR3 coding DNA: TGTGCCAGCAGCTCCCGGGACAGGGGAGTCACCGGGGAGCTGTTTTTT.

The J gene is TRBJ1-1, the V gene TRBV19; 7 nucleotides agree with TRBD1. Germline lookup yields CDR1 LNHDA and CDR2 SQIVND (reference sequence). The J segment lost 7 bases and the V segment lost 7 bases, leaving 12 bases of the junction unmatched. The CDR3 runs to 14 residues. DNA for the CDR3: TGTGCCAGTACCTGGGCCAGGGGGTACGGTGAAGCTTTCTTT. It specifies CASTWARGYGEAFF.

The chain joins TRBV3-1 (or the pseudogene TRBV3-2) to TRBJ1-5; no clear D gene. CDR1 LGHDT and CDR2 YNNKEL come from the germline V gene (reference sequence). V dropped 3 bases and J dropped 9 bases, with 9 bases sitting between them. CDR3 length: 12 amino acids. CDR3 DNA sequence: TGTGCCAGCAGCCAGGCCGGGCTGCCCCAGCATTTT. Translating it yields CASSQAGLPQHF.

V usage is TRBV14 and J usage is TRBJ2-2; a possible D gene is TRBD2 (6 bases). The germline gives CDR1 SGHDN, CDR2 FVKESK. The CDR3 spans 17 residues. Deletions cut 4 bases from V and 2 bases from J, with 17 bases between. CDR3 loop: CASSLRRGYGNTGELFF. CDR3 sequence (DNA): TGTGCCAGCAGCCTGAGACGGGGGTATGGTAACACCGGGGAGCTGTTTTTT.